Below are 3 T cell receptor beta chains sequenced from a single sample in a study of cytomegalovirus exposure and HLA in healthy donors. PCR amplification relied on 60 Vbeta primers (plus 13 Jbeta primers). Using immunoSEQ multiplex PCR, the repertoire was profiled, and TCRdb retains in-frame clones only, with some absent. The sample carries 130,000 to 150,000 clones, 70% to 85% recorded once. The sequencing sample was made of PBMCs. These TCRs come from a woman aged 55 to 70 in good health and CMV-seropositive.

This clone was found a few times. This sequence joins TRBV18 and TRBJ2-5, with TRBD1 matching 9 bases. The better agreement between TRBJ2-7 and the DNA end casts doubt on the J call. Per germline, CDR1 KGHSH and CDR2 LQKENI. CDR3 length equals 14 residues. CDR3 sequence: CASSPGQGNYEQYF. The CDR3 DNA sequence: TGTGCCAGCTCACCAGGACAGGGGAACTACGAGCAGTACTTC.

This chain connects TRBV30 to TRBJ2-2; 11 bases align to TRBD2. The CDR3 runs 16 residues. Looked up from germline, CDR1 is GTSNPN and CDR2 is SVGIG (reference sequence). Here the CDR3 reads CAYAGTSGMNTGELFF. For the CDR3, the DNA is TGTGCGTACGCCGGGACTAGCGGAATGAACACCGGGGAGCTGTTTTTT.

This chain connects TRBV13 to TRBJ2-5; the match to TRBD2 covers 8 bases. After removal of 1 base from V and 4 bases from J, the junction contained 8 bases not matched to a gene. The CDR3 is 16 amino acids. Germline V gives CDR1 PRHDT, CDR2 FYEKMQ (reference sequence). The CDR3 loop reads CASSLVSGSARETQYF. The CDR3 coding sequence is TGTGCCAGCAGCTTAGTCAGCGGGAGTGCGCGAGAGACCCAGTACTTC.